This TCR beta chain was retrieved from a study of T-cell memory formation after mild COVID-19 (dated by TCRdb to the early 2020s). For the wider study: TCR sequence clusters from the two donors were found to be largely donor specific. Two young, previously healthy adult volunteers, one female and one male, were included in the cohort. Longitudinal TCRalpha and TCRbeta repertoire sequencing tracked T-cell clones expanding and contracting after mild COVID-19 in two donors.

Ficoll-Paque density gradient centrifugation was the method used to isolate PBMCs. The CDR3 holds 15 amino acids from the cysteine to the phenylalanine. The kept DNA is CDR3 alone, 45 bases in frame from the first base. Deletion took 3 bases off V and 5 bases off J, with a span of 13 bases between the germline ends. Sequences LGHNA (CDR1) and YNFKEQ (CDR2) are obtained from the germline V gene. The listed sequencing device is Illumina NovaSeq 6000. TCRalpha and TCRbeta cDNA libraries were built by 5'RACE with constant-segment primers, adding sample barcodes and unique molecular identifiers. RNA was extracted from every sample with Trizol reagent. The libraries were amplified in two PCR steps, and the second step added a second sample barcode and Illumina TruSeq adapters. Sequencing of the libraries was done on an Illumina NovaSeq, producing 2 x 150 bp paired-end reads. Per the original workflow: Demultiplexing of reads and collapsing into UMI-guided consensus sequences were performed with migec v1.2.7. Using mixcr v2.1.11, UMI consensuses were aligned to TRA and TRB V and J templates and then assembled into clonotypes. A clonotype was counted as expanded or contracted only when both edgeR and NoisET called the clonotype significant, with the noise models trained on biological replicates. For edgeR calls, a false discovery rate-adjusted p below 0.01 and a log2 fold-change threshold of 1 were applied. As an exploratory analysis of dynamics, max-normalized trajectories of the 1000 most abundant clonotypes were examined with PCA combined with hierarchical clustering. Separately sequenced CD4+ and CD8+ repertoires were used to assign the CD4 or CD8 phenotype of responding clones. Using fastp at Q25 and MiXCR, TCRdb reprocessed the public reads and kept productive beta chains. When rows share a CDR3 protein, they turn into one entry using the most common DNA and genes. These V and J calls originate from TCRdb's pipeline instead of the authors' own analysis. A total of about 140,000 distinct CDR3 sequences appear in this sample, more than 13% of them only once. The ten top clones hold around 27% of the sample.

The study at large found these results: Clones contracting from day 15 to 85 had balanced CD4/CD8 phenotypes, while a second wave expanding from day 15 to 37 was biased towards CD4+. Some responding clones were detected in pre-infection memory, suggesting pre-existing cross-reactive memory T cells joined the SARS-CoV-2 response. Whether the second-wave clones peaking on day 37 were SARS-CoV-2 specific was not confirmed. Contracting CD4+ clones were found mainly in CM and EM memory subsets, while CD8+ clones were enriched in EMRA. The study included only a couple of mild cases, and larger cohorts that include severe cases with pre-infection samples were judged to be necessary.

In its sample, this clonotype was seen many times. Its antigen specificity is not known. No base qualities exist here, and no much larger clone lies one base off it. This TCR came from an adult woman who had mild COVID-19 (a few samples of this study predate the infection). The sample titles of this study are shuffled in the database, so cell type and time point are left out; the donor was told from shared clones. The V and J genes are TRBV4-2 and TRBJ2-2; no confident D gene assignment can be made. The specimen sequenced was PBMCs or a T cell subset sorted from them (not recorded which). The sequenced DNA: TGTGCCAGCAGCCACCAGGAACGACAAACCGGGGAGCTGTTTTTT. Translated, it reads CASSHQERQTGELFF.